Presented here are 9 T cell receptor beta chains from one specimen sequenced in a study of identical twins. From the 5' RACE reads, TCRdb called clonotypes with MiXCR, one entry per CDR3 protein. The sample has about 280,000 distinct CDR3 sequences, under 9.5% seen once. This same sample was also taken into another study, of yellow fever vaccine responses in identical twins.

Source material: memory (CD45RO+) T cells sorted from blood. Every receptor here comes from a woman younger than 35 in good health.

The J gene is TRBJ1-5, the V gene TRBV2; maybe TRBD1 (5 bases). Germline CDR1 SNHLY, CDR2 FYNNEI. V dropped 4 bases and J dropped 3 bases, with 10 bases sitting between them. The CDR3 spans 14 residues. CDR3 in DNA: TGTGCCAGCAGTGGCGCAGGGCCCAATCAGCCCCAGCATTTT. Its translation is CASSGAGPNQPQHF.

This chain connects TRBV6-1 to TRBJ1-2; possible D gene TRBD1, 5 bases. V lost 0 bases, J lost 8 bases, and 10 bases lay in between. Germline V CDR1 and CDR2: MNHNS, SASEGT. This CDR3 has 13 amino acids. The CDR3 DNA reads TGTGCCAGCAGTGAAGCAGGGGTGAAGGGCTACACCTTC. It codes for CASSEAGVKGYTF.

There are a few counts of this clonotype. V gene TRBV5-1 combines with J gene TRBJ2-7; D not certain. V was cut by 4 bases and J by 2 bases, with 16 bases left in between. CDR3 size: 15 residues. The germline gives CDR1 SGHRS, CDR2 YFSETQ. Here the CDR3 reads CASSNGLTVTYEQYF. CDR3 sequence (DNA): TGCGCCAGCAGCAACGGGCTGACTGTTACCTACGAGCAGTACTTC.

This clonotype occurred a few times. This chain's CDR3 is CASSETRVSYEQYF. The CDR3 coding sequence is TGTGCCAGCAGCGAGACTAGAGTCTCCTACGAGCAGTACTTC. V usage is TRBV3-1 and J usage is TRBJ2-7; TRBD2 is a possible D gene (6 bases). The germline V gene encodes CDR1 LGHDT and CDR2 YNNKEL (reference sequence). The V and J ends lost 5 bases and 0 bases respectively, with 11 bases between them. CDR3 length: 14 amino acids.

This sequence joins TRBV7-6 and TRBJ2-7; TRBD2 aligns across 11 bases. Germline values: CDR1 SGHVS, CDR2 FNYEAQ. The CDR3 is 14 amino acids. Germline trimming cut 8 bases from V and 7 bases from J; bases unmatched to any gene: 10. CDR3: CASGLTSGVGEQYF. The CDR3 DNA follows: TGTGCCAGCGGGTTGACTAGCGGGGTTGGAGAGCAGTACTTC. Based on the CDR3 plus reference TRBV7-6 and TRBJ2-7, the full variable domain is GAGVSQSPRYKVTKRGQDVALRCDPISGHVSLYWYRQALGQGPEFLTYFNYEAQQDKSGLPNDRFSAERPEGSISTLTIQRTEQRDSAMYRCASGLTSGVGEQYFGPGTRLTVT.

This clonotype has a handful of counts. This chain joins TRBV6-1 and TRBJ2-1, with 9 bases identical to TRBD2. This CDR3 has 13 amino acids. In germline, CDR1 is MNHNS, CDR2 SASEGT. Germline trimming cut 5 bases from V and 8 bases from J; bases unmatched to any gene: 4. CDR3 in amino acids: CASSLTSGYEQFF. The CDR3 DNA follows: TGTGCCAGCAGTCTAACTAGCGGGTATGAGCAGTTCTTC.

This clonotype has a count of ten or more. V gene TRBV7-2 combines with J gene TRBJ2-1; 7 nucleotides match TRBD2. Germline V CDR1 and CDR2: SGHTA, FQGNSA. There are 13 residues in the CDR3. V gave up 5 bases and J gave up 8 bases; unmatched junction bases: 6. The chain's CDR3 is CASSAGLVDEQFF. The CDR3 nucleotides are TGTGCCAGCAGCGCCGGACTAGTGGATGAGCAGTTCTTC.

A few counts support this clonotype. The J gene is TRBJ2-1, the V gene TRBV20-1; 9 bases align to TRBD2. V trimming: 0 bases; J trimming: 8 bases; junction bases outside the gene matches: 11. Germline V gene data show CDR1 as DFQATT and CDR2 as SNEGSKA (reference sequence). This CDR3 contains 16 residues. The CDR3 coding sequence is TGCAGTGCTAGAGAAAGCCGGGGAGCGGGGGGTTATGAGCAGTTCTTC. Its translation is CSARESRGAGGYEQFF.

The chain is built from TRBV24-1 and TRBJ2-3; 7 positions match TRBD1. After removal of 1 base from V and 5 bases from J, the junction contained 5 bases not matched to a gene. The CDR3 has 15 amino acids. The germline CDR1 and CDR2 sequences are KGHDR and SFDVKD. In nucleotides, the CDR3 is TGTGCCACCAGTGATTTTGGACAGGCCAGAGATACGCAGTATTTT. Translation: CATSDFGQARDTQYF.